The 19 T cell receptor beta chains below were found in one sample sequenced in a study of blood T cell repertoires in COVID-19. Libraries were prepared by immunoSEQ multiplex PCR; TCRdb keeps only in-frame clonotypes and omits some of them. Of about 320,000 clones listed, about 82% are singletons. Input material: peripheral blood. The receptors were sampled from a human donor in a cohort sampled during active COVID-19.

This chain joins TRBV15 and TRBJ2-1, with D tentatively TRBD1 (5 bases). Germline V lookup: CDR1 LNHNV, CDR2 YYDKDF (reference sequence). Trimming removed 2 bases from V and 1 base from J, with 12 bases in between. The CDR3 is 16 amino acids. The CDR3 here is CATSRPFRVSYNEQFF. CDR3 nucleotides: TGTGCCACCAGCAGACCCTTCAGGGTGTCCTACAATGAGCAGTTCTTC. Full variable domain (outside the CDR3, taken from reference TRBV15 and TRBJ2-1): DAMVIQNPRYQVTQFGKPVTLSCSQTLNHNVMYWYQQKSSQAPKLLFHYYDKDFNNEADTPDNFQSRRPNTSFCFLDIRSPGLGDTAMYLCATSRPFRVSYNEQFFGPGTRLTVL.

This clone was picked up many times. At the DNA level, this CDR3 is encoded by other sequences in the same sample as well. The CDR3 is CASTQGAEAFF. DNA of the CDR3: TGTGCCAGCACACAGGGAGCTGAAGCTTTCTTT. V is TRBV5-5 and J is TRBJ1-1; D perhaps matches TRBD1 (6 bases). The germline CDR1 and CDR2 sequences are SGHKS and YYEKEE (reference sequence). V was cut by 6 bases and J by 6 bases, with 9 bases left in between. The CDR3 runs 11 residues.

V gene TRBV30 combines with J gene TRBJ1-5, with TRBD1 matching over 7 bases. Germline assignment: CDR1 GTSNPN and CDR2 SVGIG (reference sequence). The CDR3 consists of 14 residues. J was trimmed by 5 bases and V by 2 bases; bases with no gene match: 6. The CDR3 loop is CAWSFRQGDQPQHF. CDR3 nucleotides: TGTGCCTGGAGTTTCCGACAGGGCGATCAGCCCCAGCATTTT.

The chain joins TRBV24-1 to TRBJ1-4, with D unclear. The CDR3 is 15 amino acids. Per the germline V gene, CDR1 is KGHDR and CDR2 is SFDVKD. Trimming cost V 4 bases and J 0 bases, with 8 bases left between them. This chain's CDR3 is CATSESGSTNEKLFF. CDR3 DNA sequence: TGTGCCACCAGTGAGTCCGGTTCAACTAATGAAAAACTGTTTTTT.

This chain joins TRBV5-1 and TRBJ2-2, with D possibly TRBD1 on 6 matching bases. Germline V lookup: CDR1 SGHRS, CDR2 YFSETQ. This CDR3 is 15 amino acids long. V lost 7 bases and J 5 bases, leaving 18 bases between the germline ends. CDR3 residues: CASLPTATGTGELFF. CDR3 coding DNA: TGCGCCAGCCTACCCACGGCAACAGGGACCGGGGAGCTGTTTTTT.

This clone was seen more than once but under ten times. This chain connects TRBV2 to TRBJ2-7; possibly TRBD1 for D (5 bases). Trimming stripped 7 bases from V and 2 bases from J, with 12 bases between. The CDR3 sequence is 13 residues long. CDR1 SNHLY and CDR2 FYNNEI come from the germline V gene. In nucleotides, the CDR3 is TGTGCCAGCAAGACAGCGAGAACCTACGAGCAGTACTTC. It yields the protein CASKTARTYEQYF.

This clone has more than one count but fewer than ten. This chain connects TRBV4-2 to TRBJ1-1; 7 bases map to TRBD1. The CDR3 is made up of 16 amino acids. The germline gives CDR1 LGHNA, CDR2 YNFKEQ. V shed 4 bases and J 0 bases; nucleotides not matched to a gene: 8. Written as DNA, the CDR3 is TGTGCCAGCAGCCTCCTAGGGGGCGGGATGAACACTGAAGCTTTCTTT. Its protein product is CASSLLGGGMNTEAFF.

This rearrangement joins TRBV2 to TRBJ2-5; 13 nucleotides align to TRBD2. Germline CDR1 is SNHLY and CDR2 is FYNNEI. The V gene end was trimmed by 5 bases and the J gene end by 3 bases; junction bases not matched to a gene: 3. There are 15 residues in the CDR3. The CDR3 DNA reads TGTGCCAGCAGTACTAGCGGGGGGGCCGAAGAGACCCAGTACTTC. This gives the protein CASSTSGGAEETQYF.

This sequence joins TRBV6-5 and TRBJ1-2; D perhaps matches TRBD1 (6 bases). The CDR3 has 13 amino acids. Germline V gives CDR1 MNHEY, CDR2 SVGAGI. With 6 bases removed from V and 6 bases from J, the gap between germline ends came to 14 bases. The CDR3 coding sequence is TGTGCCAGCAGCGCAACAGGGTGGGATGGCTACACCTTC. As protein: CASSATGWDGYTF.

The chain carries TRBV4-2 and TRBJ1-1, with D perhaps TRBD1 (5 bases). Germline lookup yields CDR1 LGHNA and CDR2 YNFKEQ. Trimming pared 0 bases from V and 0 bases from J, leaving 11 bases between. The CDR3 runs 16 residues. The CDR3 protein is CASSQDGAQLNTEAFF. The CDR3 DNA sequence: TGTGCCAGCAGCCAAGATGGGGCCCAATTGAACACTGAAGCTTTCTTT.

CDR3 protein: CASSLKAGDTGELFF. CDR3 DNA: TGTGCCAGCAGCTTAAAAGCGGGGGACACCGGGGAGCTGTTTTTT. The rearrangement links TRBV11-2 to TRBJ2-2; 8 positions match TRBD2. The CDR3 consists of 15 residues. V lost 2 bases and J lost 3; bases outside the gene matches: 2. Germline values: CDR1 SGHAT, CDR2 FQNNGV.

The chain has TRBV2 and TRBJ2-5, with D possibly being TRBD2 (6 bases). This CDR3 is 15 amino acids long. CDR1 is SNHLY, CDR2 FYNNEI, per germline. V lost 8 bases to trimming and J lost 0 bases, with 16 bases between them. The CDR3 here is CASGGNSGDQETQYF. In DNA form, the CDR3 reads TGTGCCAGCGGTGGGAATAGCGGAGACCAAGAGACCCAGTACTTC. Supplemented by reference TRBV2 and TRBJ2-5, the full variable domain reads EPEVTQTPSHQVTQMGQEVILRCVPISNHLYFYWYRQILGQKVEFLVSFYNNEISEKSEIFDDQFSVERPDGSNFTLKIRSTKLEDSAMYFCASGGNSGDQETQYFGPGTRLLVL.

The chain is built from TRBV19 and TRBJ2-2, with a tentative D call TRBD1 (6 bases). The V gene lost 5 bases and the J gene lost 4 bases, with 17 bases spanning the gap. The CDR3 runs to 16 residues. Germline assignment: CDR1 LNHDA and CDR2 SQIVND (reference sequence). CDR3 sequence: CASSSPQGRGTGELFF. The DNA for the CDR3 is TGTGCCAGTAGTTCACCCCAGGGGCGCGGCACCGGGGAGCTGTTTTTT.

For this clone: The sample holds other DNA sequences that translate to the same CDR3. V usage is TRBV5-1 and J usage is TRBJ1-3; no firm D call. Per germline, CDR1 SGHRS and CDR2 YFSETQ. This CDR3 comprises 15 residues. V was trimmed by 0 bases and J by 0 bases, leaving 7 bases between them. The chain's CDR3 is CASSLAGNSGNTIYF. The CDR3 nucleotides are TGCGCCAGCAGCTTGGCGGGGAACTCTGGAAACACCATATATTTT.

V is TRBV19 and J is TRBJ2-1; D is perhaps TRBD2 (6 bases). The germline V gene encodes CDR1 LNHDA and CDR2 SQIVND (reference sequence). The CDR3 loop spans 15 amino acids. Trimming cost V 9 bases and J 0 bases, with 15 bases left between them. The CDR3 nucleotides read TGTGCCAGCCTGAGGCGGGGTAGCTCCTACAATGAGCAGTTCTTC. Residues: CASLRRGSSYNEQFF.

The chain joins TRBV5-4 to TRBJ1-2; D may be TRBD1 (6 bases). CDR3 length: 17 residues. Germline CDR1 reads SGHNT; CDR2 reads YYREEE (reference sequence). The V and J ends lost 4 bases and 4 bases respectively, with 23 bases between them. In DNA, the CDR3 is TGTGCCAGCAGCCCAAAGGGGGGGCAGGGGATAAGCTATGGCTACACCTTC. Translation: CASSPKGGQGISYGYTF.

The J gene is TRBJ2-7, the V gene TRBV7-6; TRBD1 matches 8 bases. Trimming removed 7 bases from V and 4 bases from J; junction bases left unmatched: 12. Germline-derived CDR1 and CDR2 are SGHVS and FNYEAQ. The CDR3 has 15 amino acids. The DNA of the CDR3 is TGTGCCAGCATCCCGGGGGCAGGGGGCATTTACGAGCAGTACTTC. This codes for CASIPGAGGIYEQYF. Looking up the rest from reference TRBV7-6 and TRBJ2-7 gives the full variable domain: GAGVSQSPRYKVTKRGQDVALRCDPISGHVSLYWYRQALGQGPEFLTYFNYEAQQDKSGLPNDRFSAERPEGSISTLTIQRTEQRDSAMYRCASIPGAGGIYEQYFGPGTRLTVT.

The rearrangement joins TRBV30 to TRBJ2-3, with TRBD1 matching over 7 bases. CDR3 length: 14 amino acids. Trimming removed 0 bases from V and 6 bases from J; junction bases left unmatched: 6. CDR1 is GTSNPN, CDR2 SVGIG, per germline (reference sequence). This chain's CDR3 is CAWSVQGQTDTQYF. The CDR3 coding sequence is TGTGCCTGGAGTGTACAGGGGCAGACCGATACGCAGTATTTT.

The chain joins TRBV5-6 to TRBJ2-6, with D maybe TRBD1 (5 bases). CDR1 and CDR2 (germline): SGHDT, YYEEEE. Trimming cost V 4 bases and J 0 bases, with 11 bases left between them. The CDR3 is 16 residues long. The CDR3 nucleotides read TGTGCCAGCAGCCCTGACAGTCCCTCTGGGGCCAACGTCCTGACTTTC. Protein: CASSPDSPSGANVLTF.